The clone carrying this T cell receptor beta chain was counted at least ten times. The sample comes from a study of tumor-infiltrating lymphocytes in primary liver carcinoma. Total RNA (approximately 450 ng) served as template for TCR beta cDNA synthesis primed by a constant-region primer. Investigators got TCR beta libraries out of three nested multiplex PCR rounds, done with slightly modified ARM-PCR. Using its own MiXCR run on the multiplex PCR reads, TCRdb lists one record per CDR3 protein. The sample has around 70,000 distinct CDR3 sequences; roughly 69% are singletons. Co-extracted RNA and DNA came from approximately 20-30 mg of unsorted bulk tissue. The sequence derives from a man between 35 and 55 years old with primary liver carcinoma and hepatitis B virus infection. The sequenced sample was liver tumor tissue from sampling region 4. Subset given: tumor region T4, right-lateral pole.

The CDR3 DNA reads as TGTGCCAGCAGTCCCCAGGCGGGAGGGTCGGGGGATGAGCAGTTCTTC. It is translated as CASSPQAGGSGDEQFF. This rearrangement joins TRBV12-3 or TRBV12-4 to TRBJ2-1; TRBD2 matches 9 bases. V gave up 5 bases and J gave up 8 bases; unmatched junction bases: 13. The CDR3 runs 16 residues.